A single sample gave rise to the 32 T cell receptor beta chains below, sequenced in a study of tissue T cells after allogeneic stem cell transplantation. The data were produced by immunoSEQ multiplex PCR, yet TCRdb's version contains in-frame clones alone and is incomplete. The sample has 25,000 to 30,000 clones, less than 90% seen once; the top ten hold 3% to 4%. Sequencing used blood, obtained before transplantation. These receptors were collected from a woman aged 18 to 49 who later had graft-versus-host disease after an allogeneic stem cell transplant.

The chain links TRBV7-9 to TRBJ1-1, with 8 bases that match TRBD1. J was trimmed by 1 base and V by 4 bases; bases with no gene match: 11. The germline CDR1 and CDR2 sequences are SEHNR and FQNEAQ (reference sequence). The CDR3 loop spans 17 amino acids. The CDR3 is CASSSLGQGSANTEAFF. Here the CDR3 DNA reads TGTGCCAGCAGCTCCTTAGGACAGGGTTCTGCGAACACTGAAGCTTTCTTT.

The chain combines TRBV2 with TRBJ1-4; D ambiguous. V was cut by 4 bases and J by 7 bases, with 13 bases left in between. The germline V gene encodes CDR1 SNHLY and CDR2 FYNNEI. This CDR3 contains 14 residues. The CDR3 DNA is TGTGCCAGCAGTGGAGCCCCTGACGGTGAAAAACTGTTTTTT. Its protein is CASSGAPDGEKLFF.

This chain links TRBV9 with TRBJ2-2; the D is unclear. The V end lost 0 bases, the J end lost 7 bases, and 13 bases lay between the germline ends. The CDR3 has 15 residues. From germline, CDR1 is SGDLS and CDR2 YYNGEE. CDR3 sequence reads: CASSVAPAYGGELFF. CDR3 nucleotides: TGTGCCAGCAGCGTAGCTCCAGCATATGGCGGGGAGCTGTTTTTT.

This sequence joins TRBV6-2 or TRBV6-3 and TRBJ1-5, with no clear D. Germline V lookup: CDR1 MNHEY, CDR2 SVGEGT. V lost 6 bases to trimming and J lost 1 base, with 13 bases between them. CDR3 length equals 15 residues. CDR3 sequence (DNA): TGTGCCAGCAGCATCGACACGGGAAGCAATCAGCCCCAGCATTTT. It specifies CASSIDTGSNQPQHF.

The CDR3 reads CASSTTVPRIPYYNEQFF. CDR3 sequence (DNA): TGTGCCAGCAGTACGACAGTCCCCCGTATCCCGTACTACAATGAGCAGTTCTTC. This chain joins TRBV28 and TRBJ2-1; weak D call: TRBD1 (5 bases). The CDR3 consists of 18 residues. Germline CDR1 MDHEN, CDR2 SYDVKM. V was trimmed by 5 bases and J by 3 bases, leaving 23 bases between them.

The V and J genes are TRBV27 and TRBJ1-2; perhaps TRBD1 as D (6 bases). Germline CDR1 reads MNHEY; CDR2 reads SMNVEV (reference sequence). V was clipped by 7 bases and J by 4 bases, with 19 bases between them. The CDR3 is made up of 15 amino acids. The CDR3 here is CASTLQGGSPYGYTF. For the CDR3, the DNA is TGTGCCAGCACCCTTCAAGGGGGGAGTCCCTATGGCTACACCTTC.

The chain couples TRBV30 to TRBJ1-2; the D is unclear. Trimming pared 3 bases from V and 2 bases from J, leaving 7 bases between. The CDR3 has 12 amino acids. Per germline, CDR1 GTSNPN and CDR2 SVGIG (reference sequence). CDR3 in DNA: TGTGCCTGGAGGGTAGGGAACTATGGCTACACCTTC. It codes for CAWRVGNYGYTF.

The rearrangement links TRBV7-9 to TRBJ2-7; TRBD2 matches at 9 bases. Per the germline V gene, CDR1 is SEHNR and CDR2 is FQNEAQ (reference sequence). The CDR3 is 16 amino acids. J gave up 3 bases and V 5 bases, and 11 bases lay outside the gene matches. The CDR3 nucleotides read TGTGCCAGCAGCGTAATGACTAGCGGAGTGAACTACGAGCAGTACTTC. Translation: CASSVMTSGVNYEQYF.

This clone has more than one count but fewer than ten. V gene TRBV2 combines with J gene TRBJ1-5; 10 bases line up with TRBD1. The germline V gene has CDR1 SNHLY and CDR2 FYNNEI. With 6 bases clipped from V and 7 bases from J, the junction kept 6 bases outside the gene matches. The CDR3 spans 14 residues. The CDR3 DNA is TGTGCCAGCAGGAGGGACAGGGGTGGACAGCCCCAGCATTTT. The encoded protein is CASRRDRGGQPQHF.

The chain links TRBV2 to TRBJ1-1, with a weak D call TRBD1 (6 bases). V was pared by 4 bases and J by 3 bases, with 15 bases between. This CDR3 contains 15 residues. In germline, CDR1 is SNHLY, CDR2 FYNNEI. The CDR3 reads CASSVRGMVDTEAFF. CDR3 nucleotides: TGTGCCAGCAGTGTAAGGGGGATGGTTGACACTGAAGCTTTCTTT.

The chain employs TRBV19 and TRBJ1-2, with D possibly matching TRBD1 (5 bases). V shed 6 bases and J shed 4 bases, with 18 bases lying between them. Looked up from germline, CDR1 is LNHDA and CDR2 is SQIVND (reference sequence). This CDR3 region has 15 residues. For the CDR3, the DNA is TGTGCCAGTAGGAACGGAGGGGCAGGGACCTATGGCTACACCTTC. It translates to CASRNGGAGTYGYTF.

This chain links TRBV11-3 with TRBJ2-2, with 11 bases lining up with TRBD2. The CDR3 is 18 residues long. Germline loops: CDR1 SGHNT, CDR2 YENEEA. V lost 4 bases to trimming and J lost 2 bases; unmatched junction nucleotides: 9. This CDR3 is CASSSYGGTSGNTGELFF. The CDR3 DNA reads as TGTGCCAGCAGCTCCTACGGCGGGACTAGCGGAAACACCGGGGAGCTGTTTTTT.

The chain uses TRBV25-1 and TRBJ1-3; D is unresolved. This CDR3 has 15 residues. Germline loops: CDR1 MGHDK, CDR2 SYGVNS. The V end was cut by 2 bases, the J end by 0 bases, with 8 bases between. The CDR3 nucleotides are TGTGCCAGCAGTGAAGTGGGGTCCTCTGGAAACACCATATATTTT. This gives the protein CASSEVGSSGNTIYF.

This chain uses TRBV7-8 with TRBJ1-2, with a possible D match to TRBD1 (6 bases). CDR3 length equals 13 residues. V was trimmed by 3 bases and J by 7 bases, leaving 12 bases between them. Germline CDR1 reads SGHVS; CDR2 reads FQNEAQ. CDR3 nucleotide sequence: TGTGCCAGCAGCTTGGGCAGGGGAAGTGGCTACACCTTC. The encoded protein is CASSLGRGSGYTF.

The J gene is TRBJ2-6, the V gene TRBV15; D is uncertain. Germline V gene sequence: CDR1 LNHNV, CDR2 YYDKDF (reference sequence). This CDR3 contains 18 residues. Deletions cut 0 bases from V and 0 bases from J, with 12 bases between. As DNA, the CDR3 is TGTGCCACCAGCAGAGATCTGGGGTTCAACTCTGGGGCCAACGTCCTGACTTTC. This codes for CATSRDLGFNSGANVLTF.

Concerning this clone: This CDR3 is also generated by other DNA sequences in the sample. The chain employs TRBV7-8 and TRBJ1-2; 9 positions match TRBD1. The CDR3 totals 17 residues. CDR1 is SGHVS, CDR2 FQNEAQ, per germline. Losses at the gene ends were 0 bases for V and 5 bases for J; bases not matched to a gene: 10. CDR3 protein: CASSLASGQGSRYGYTF. DNA of the CDR3: TGTGCCAGCAGCTTAGCGTCGGGACAGGGATCTCGGTATGGCTACACCTTC. The full variable domain, its missing parts supplied by reference TRBV7-8 and TRBJ1-2, is GAGVSQSPRYKVAKRGQDVALRCDPISGHVSLFWYQQALGQGPEFLTYFQNEAQLDKSGLPSDRFFAERPEGSVSTLKIQRTQQEDSAVYLCASSLASGQGSRYGYTFGSGTRLTVV.

This chain joins TRBV4-1 and TRBJ2-1; D remains ambiguous. V lost 3 bases and J lost 1, with 16 bases in between. CDR3 size: 17 residues. The germline gives CDR1 MGHRA, CDR2 YSYEKL. In nucleotides, the CDR3 is TGCGCCAGCAGCCATGGACCGGGCCTCACGTCCTACAATGAGCAGTTCTTC. Its protein product is CASSHGPGLTSYNEQFF.

This sequence joins TRBV6-2 or TRBV6-3 and TRBJ2-7, with 7 bases aligning to TRBD1. The length of the CDR3 is 12 residues. Germline V gives CDR1 MNHEY, CDR2 SVGEGT. Trimming took 6 bases from V and 5 from J; bases not matched to a gene: 4. The DNA for the CDR3 is TGTGCCAGCAGACCTGACAGGGACGAGCAGTACTTC. This codes for CASRPDRDEQYF.

The chain couples TRBV12-3 or TRBV12-4 to TRBJ2-7, with D possibly being TRBD1 (6 bases). The ends were cut back, 4 bases at V and 6 bases at J, with 13 bases in the middle. This CDR3 spans 13 amino acids. CDR3 protein: CASSSYTGREQYF. The CDR3 coding sequence is TGTGCCAGCAGTTCCTATACAGGGCGCGAGCAGTACTTC.

The chain combines TRBV27 with TRBJ1-2; TRBD1 aligns across 7 bases. The junction had 5 bases not matched to a gene; V was cut back by 3 bases and J by 4 bases. The length of the CDR3 is 14 residues. Germline V gives CDR1 MNHEY, CDR2 SMNVEV (reference sequence). The CDR3 region is CASSLKGAGYGYTF. Here the CDR3 DNA reads TGTGCCAGCAGTTTGAAGGGGGCGGGCTATGGCTACACCTTC.

V gene TRBV9 combines with J gene TRBJ1-1; 7 bases match TRBD1. The ends lost 4 bases at V and 0 bases at J; junction bases unmatched: 6. There are 15 residues in the CDR3. CDR1 SGDLS and CDR2 YYNGEE come from the germline V gene. The CDR3 spells CASSPRQGLNTEAFF. The CDR3 DNA reads TGTGCCAGCAGCCCCCGACAGGGACTGAACACTGAAGCTTTCTTT.

This chain joins TRBV6-5 and TRBJ2-1; maybe TRBD1 (5 bases). The CDR3 runs 16 residues. V shed 2 bases and J shed 4 bases, with 15 bases lying between them. Germline V lookup: CDR1 MNHEY, CDR2 SVGAGI. In DNA, the CDR3 is TGTGCCAGCAGTTACGGCGACAGTCCAGAGTACAATGAGCAGTTCTTC. This gives the protein CASSYGDSPEYNEQFF.

DNA of the CDR3: TGTGCCAGCAGCCCAACGGGGGTCGGGACACCTGGGGAGCTGTTTTTT. It specifies CASSPTGVGTPGELFF. V and J are TRBV5-5 and TRBJ2-2; D possibly matches TRBD1 or TRBD2 (6 bases each). The CDR3 sequence is 16 residues long. The germline V gene encodes CDR1 SGHKS and CDR2 YYEKEE (reference sequence). The V gene lost 4 bases and the J gene lost 8 bases, with 21 bases spanning the gap.

Here the CDR3 DNA reads TGTGCCAGTACCCTGGCGCTAGCGGGCTACAATGAGCAGTTCTTC. Translated, it gives CASTLALAGYNEQFF. The chain is built from TRBV19 and TRBJ2-1; 8 bases map to TRBD2. The CDR3 is made up of 15 amino acids. Germline V gene sequence: CDR1 LNHDA, CDR2 SQIVND (reference sequence). Unmatched junction bases numbered 8, after V lost 7 bases and J lost 3 bases.

The chain combines TRBV28 with TRBJ1-1; D unresolved. CDR1 MDHEN and CDR2 SYDVKM come from the germline V gene. V lost 1 base and J lost 3, with 15 bases in between. The CDR3 has 16 amino acids. The CDR3 sequence is CASSLFKGSGYTEAFF. Written as DNA, the CDR3 is TGTGCCAGCAGTTTATTTAAGGGATCAGGTTACACTGAAGCTTTCTTT.

This clone has more than one count but fewer than ten. The V and J genes are TRBV6-6 and TRBJ2-3; D remains unclear. V lost 7 bases and J lost 1, with 6 bases in between. The CDR3 spans 12 residues. In germline, CDR1 is MNHNY, CDR2 SVGAGI (reference sequence). For the CDR3, the DNA is TGTGCCAGCACCCTAGGCACAGATACGCAGTATTTT. Translated: CASTLGTDTQYF.

The chain employs TRBV5-4 and TRBJ2-3; 15 bases match TRBD2. V trimming: 6 bases; J trimming: 2 bases; junction bases outside the gene matches: 10. The germline gives CDR1 SGHNT, CDR2 YYREEE (reference sequence). This CDR3 has 18 amino acids. The CDR3: CASTRMGTSGGITDTQYF. CDR3 DNA sequence: TGTGCCAGCACCAGGATGGGGACTAGCGGGGGGATCACAGATACGCAGTATTTT.

The J gene is TRBJ2-7, the V gene TRBV7-2; tentatively, D is TRBD1 (6 bases). Per germline, CDR1 SGHTA and CDR2 FQGNSA. The length of the CDR3 is 14 residues. The ends were cut back, 3 bases at V and 0 bases at J, with 9 bases in the middle. The CDR3: CASSFQGSSYEQYF. The CDR3 bases are TGTGCCAGCAGCTTCCAGGGGAGCTCCTACGAGCAGTACTTC.

This sequence joins TRBV7-3 and TRBJ1-1; D remains unclear. The CDR3 consists of 14 residues. Germline lookup yields CDR1 SGHTA and CDR2 FQGTGA. V lost 0 bases and J 3 bases, leaving 8 bases between the germline ends. The CDR3 nucleotides are TGTGCCAGCAGCTTAACGGGTCCGGACACTGAAGCTTTCTTT. Translated: CASSLTGPDTEAFF.

The chain uses TRBV7-9 and TRBJ1-1, with D maybe TRBD1 (5 bases). Germline assignment: CDR1 SEHNR and CDR2 FQNEAQ (reference sequence). This CDR3 has 14 residues. The V end lost 3 bases, the J end lost 4 bases, and 12 bases lay between the germline ends. The DNA for the CDR3 is TGTGCCAGCAGCTTGGGAGGGGTGAGCACTGAAGCTTTCTTT. It yields the protein CASSLGGVSTEAFF. The variable domain in full, completed from reference TRBV7-9 and TRBJ1-1, reads DTGVSQNPRHKITKRGQNVTFRCDPISEHNRLYWYRQTLGQGPEFLTYFQNEAQLEKSRLLSDRFSAERPKGSFSTLEIQRTEQGDSAMYLCASSLGGVSTEAFFGQGTRLTVV.

The chain combines TRBV19 with TRBJ2-5; no firm D call. This CDR3 has 15 residues. V lost 3 bases, J lost 4 bases, and 15 bases lay in between. The germline V gene encodes CDR1 LNHDA and CDR2 SQIVND (reference sequence). The CDR3 DNA follows: TGTGCCAGTAGTATTTCACAGCACGATAGAGAGACCCAGTACTTC. It yields the protein CASSISQHDRETQYF.

Worth noting for this clone: The conserved phenylalanine or tryptophan normally closing the CDR3 is absent here, so this likely arose from a read error. The gene calls are TRBV5-1 and TRBJ1-6, with a possible D match to TRBD1 (5 bases). Germline lookup yields CDR1 SGHRS and CDR2 YFSETQ. The CDR3 totals 14 residues. Trimming took 1 base from V and 8 from J, leaving 10 bases between them. CDR3 in DNA: TGCGCCAGCAGCTTGCGGCAGGGAGATTCACCCCTCCACCTT. It codes for CASSLRQGDSPLHL.